This T cell receptor (beta chain) was sequenced for a study of blood T cell repertoires in COVID-19. Study information: Sites across the United States, Italy and Spain contributed samples from acute and convalescent COVID-19.

Comments on this clone: This same CDR3 is encoded by further DNA sequences in the sample.

Those enrolled, adults aged 18 to 89 years, came from fewer than 25 US areas. Germline V gene sequence: CDR1 MNHEY, CDR2 SVGAGI. V shed 5 bases and J 3 bases; nucleotides not matched to a gene: 4. This CDR3 has 13 amino acids. Sequenced by immunoSEQ multiplex PCR; TCRdb stores in-frame clones only, minus some. The sample gives roughly 200,000 clones, around 89% of which show up once; approximately 1.1% is in the top ten. The gene calls are TRBV6-5 and TRBJ2-7; TRBD1 matches at 7 bases. The sample taken for sequencing was PBMCs or T cells enriched from blood (not recorded which). This sequence originates from a man between 25 and 39 years old who had recovered from COVID-19. CDR3 sequence: CASSRTGDYEQYF. Here the CDR3 DNA reads TGTGCCAGCAGTCGAACAGGGGACTACGAGCAGTACTTC.